This record looks at one TCR beta chain sequence and its context. In the study's own analysis: From reference gene primer amplification, estimates of nucleated cell counts were derived. The repertoire was sequenced with immunoSEQ multiplex PCR; TCRdb's copy has only in-frame clones and lacks some. V and J calls plus clone size are reproduced from that table; the DNA served to infer D and trimming. The table has fewer than 500,000 clones, roughly 90% seen once. Participants, about 18 to 95 years old, spanned approximately 25 US areas. CDR1 and CDR2 (germline): SGHNT, YYREEE (reference sequence). Trimming shortened V by 1 base and J by 4 bases, and 14 bases separated the two germline ends. CDR3 length equals 15 residues. This sample stems from a study of blood T cell repertoires in COVID-19.

This rearrangement joins TRBV5-4 to TRBJ1-2; the D gene is possibly TRBD1 (5 bases). This clonotype originated in a young woman who had recovered from COVID-19. The sample consisted of PBMCs or T cells enriched from blood (not recorded which). CDR3 in DNA: TGTGCCAGCAGCTTGCCAGGGCTTTCCTCCTATGGCTACACCTTC. This sequence encodes CASSLPGLSSYGYTF.